One T cell receptor beta chain is described in this entry. Antigen: not known. Trimming cost V 4 bases and J 4 bases; bases outside gene matches: 8. The CDR3 consists of 16 residues. CDR1 and CDR2 from the germline V gene are LGHDT and YNNKEL (reference sequence). MiXCR, applied by TCRdb to the reads, yields one record per CDR3 protein. Among hundreds of thousands of distinct CDR3 sequences listed, approximately 32% were seen once. These data belong to a study of T cell repertoires in cytomegalovirus infection. Across the whole study: As its CMV epitopes, the study selected recently identified HLA-C-restricted and well-studied HLA-B-restricted targets. CMV infection and matching HLA type were both indicated by public TCR beta signatures. The study's findings and limits: The response measured ex vivo was dominated by TCR beta clonotypes (HLA-C-restricted and CMV-specific). Accumulated public TCR beta family frequency recognized individuals carrying CMV together with the relevant HLA.

The gene calls are TRBV3-1 and TRBJ2-1, with TRBD1 matching 9 bases. The TCR comes from a human donor in good health (CMV status not recorded). Some clones in this sample may be carry-over from other donors' samples. Sample: cultured CD8+ T cells from PBMCs, taken from culture after CMV antigen stimulation. As DNA, the CDR3 is TGTGCCAGCAGCCGTCCGGGACAGGGCGTTTACAATGAGCAGTTCTTC. It yields the protein CASSRPGQGVYNEQFF.